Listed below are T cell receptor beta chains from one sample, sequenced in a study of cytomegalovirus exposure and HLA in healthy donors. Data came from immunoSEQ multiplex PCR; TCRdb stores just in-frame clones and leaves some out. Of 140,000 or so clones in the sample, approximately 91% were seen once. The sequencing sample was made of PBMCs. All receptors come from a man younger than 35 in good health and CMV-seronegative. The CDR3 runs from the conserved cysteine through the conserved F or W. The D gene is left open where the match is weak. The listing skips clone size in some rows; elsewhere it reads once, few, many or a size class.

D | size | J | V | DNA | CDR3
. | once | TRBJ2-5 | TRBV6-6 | TGTGCCAGCAGCCCAATACACGGGGAGACCCAGTACTTC | CASSPIHGETQYF
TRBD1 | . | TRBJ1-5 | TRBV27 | TGTGCCAGCCGCCGGGACAGAGCTAGCAATCAGCCCCAGCATTTT | CASRRDRASNQPQHF
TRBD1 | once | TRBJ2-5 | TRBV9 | TGTGCCAGCAGCGTAGTAGGGGGCGAGACCCAGTACTTC | CASSVVGGETQYF
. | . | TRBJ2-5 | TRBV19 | TGTGCCAGTAGCAGTACAGGGCAGGAGACCCAGTACTTC | CASSSTGQETQYF
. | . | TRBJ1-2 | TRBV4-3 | TGCGCCAGCAGCCACCTTGTGGCAGGGTTGAAGACCAGCTATGGCTACACCTTC | CASSHLVAGLKTSYGYTF
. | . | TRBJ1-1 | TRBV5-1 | TGCGCCAGCAGCTTGGCCCCAGGGCGAACAGGGACTGAAGCTTTCTTT | CASSLAPGRTGTEAFF
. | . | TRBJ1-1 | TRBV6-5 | TGTGCCAGCAGCACAGGGTGGGCTGAAGCTTTCTTT | CASSTGWAEAFF
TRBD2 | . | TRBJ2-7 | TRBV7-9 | TGTGCCAGCAGCCAGGGACTAGCGGGGGGCCGCCAGTACTTC | CASSQGLAGGRQYF
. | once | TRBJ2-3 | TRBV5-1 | TGCGCCAGCAGCTTGAGGGGAACCAGGACAGATACGCAGTATTTT | CASSLRGTRTDTQYF
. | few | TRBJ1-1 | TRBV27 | TGTGCCAGCAGTTTAAAGGGGTGGGGCACGATTAACACTGAAGCTTTCTTT | CASSLKGWGTINTEAFF
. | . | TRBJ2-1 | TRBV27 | TGTGCCAGTAGGAGGGGTAGTGGGCATTACAATGAGCAGTTCTTC | CASRRGSGHYNEQFF
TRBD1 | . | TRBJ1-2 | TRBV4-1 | TGCGCCAGCAGCCAGTCAGGACAGGGGGCGAGTGGCTACACCTTC | CASSQSGQGASGYTF
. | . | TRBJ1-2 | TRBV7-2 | TGTGCCAGCAGCTTGACAGTCTTAGACTATGGCTACACCTTC | CASSLTVLDYGYTF
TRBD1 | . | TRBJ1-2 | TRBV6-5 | TGTGCCAGCAGTGCGCAGGGACAGATTAACTATGGCTACACCTTC | CASSAQGQINYGYTF
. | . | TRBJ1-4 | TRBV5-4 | TGTGCCAGCAGCTTGGGGCAGGGTCCAACTAATGAAAAACTGTTTTTT | CASSLGQGPTNEKLFF